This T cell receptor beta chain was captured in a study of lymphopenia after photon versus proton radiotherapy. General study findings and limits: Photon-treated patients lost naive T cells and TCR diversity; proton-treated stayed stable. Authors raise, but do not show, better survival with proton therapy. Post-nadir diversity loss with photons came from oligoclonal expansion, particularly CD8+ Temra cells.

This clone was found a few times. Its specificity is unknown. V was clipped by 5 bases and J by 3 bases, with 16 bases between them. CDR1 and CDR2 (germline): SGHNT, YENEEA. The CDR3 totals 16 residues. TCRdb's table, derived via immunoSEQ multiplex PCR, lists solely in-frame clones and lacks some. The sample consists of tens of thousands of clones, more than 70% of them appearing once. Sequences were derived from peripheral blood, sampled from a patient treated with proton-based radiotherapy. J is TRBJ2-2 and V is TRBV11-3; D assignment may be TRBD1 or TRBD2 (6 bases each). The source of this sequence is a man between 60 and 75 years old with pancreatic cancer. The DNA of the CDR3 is TGTGCCAGCAGCCCCCGGGGGCGGGCGGACACCGGGGAGCTGTTTTTT. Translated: CASSPRGRADTGELFF.